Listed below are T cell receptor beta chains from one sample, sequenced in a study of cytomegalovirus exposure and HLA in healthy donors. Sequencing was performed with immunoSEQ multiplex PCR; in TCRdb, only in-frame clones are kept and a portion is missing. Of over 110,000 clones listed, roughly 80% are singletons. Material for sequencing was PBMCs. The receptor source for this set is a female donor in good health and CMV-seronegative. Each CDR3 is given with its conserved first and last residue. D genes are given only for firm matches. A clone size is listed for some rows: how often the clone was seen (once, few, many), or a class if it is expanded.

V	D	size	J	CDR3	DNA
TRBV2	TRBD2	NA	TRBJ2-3	CASSEARGAGTTDTQYF	TGTGCCAGCAGTGAAGCCCGGGGAGCGGGGACCACAGATACGCAGTATTTT
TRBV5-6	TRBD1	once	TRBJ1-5	CASSLLLGQGAPQPQHF	TGTGCCAGCAGCTTGCTCTTAGGACAGGGGGCACCTCAGCCCCAGCATTTT
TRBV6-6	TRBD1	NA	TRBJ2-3	CASSTRTGSTDTQYF	TGTGCCAGCAGCACACGGACAGGGAGCACAGATACGCAGTATTTT
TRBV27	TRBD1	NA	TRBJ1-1	CASKTGYEAFF	TGTGCCAGCAAGACAGGGTATGAAGCTTTCTTT
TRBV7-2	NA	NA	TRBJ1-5	CASTPDSSSNQPQHF	TGTGCCAGCACCCCAGACAGTTCAAGCAATCAGCCCCAGCATTTT
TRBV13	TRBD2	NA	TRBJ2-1	CASSFNLGEGRNEQFF	TGTGCCAGCAGCTTCAATTTGGGGGAGGGCCGAAATGAGCAGTTCTTC
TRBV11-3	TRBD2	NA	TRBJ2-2	CASSQISGGAYTGELFF	TGTGCCAGCAGCCAGATTAGCGGGGGGGCCTACACCGGGGAGCTGTTTTTT
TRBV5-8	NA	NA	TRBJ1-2	CASSLTGISYGYTF	TGTGCCAGCAGCTTAACAGGGATTTCCTATGGCTACACCTTC
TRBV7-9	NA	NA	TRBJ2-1	CASSLTRLMGDEQFF	TGTGCCAGCAGCTTAACTCGACTAATGGGCGATGAGCAGTTCTTC
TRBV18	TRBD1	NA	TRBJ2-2	CASSPPRQGFTGELFF	TGTGCCAGCTCACCACCCCGACAGGGATTTACCGGGGAGCTGTTTTTT
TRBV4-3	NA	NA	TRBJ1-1	CASSAMEGTEAFF	TGCGCCAGCAGCGCAATGGAGGGAACTGAAGCTTTCTTT
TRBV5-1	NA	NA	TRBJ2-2	CASSLVVGGAGELFF	TGCGCCAGCAGCTTGGTTGTAGGGGGAGCCGGGGAGCTGTTTTTT
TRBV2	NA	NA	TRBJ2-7	CASSPGTSRAYEQYF	TGTGCCAGCAGCCCCGGGACTTCGAGGGCCTACGAGCAGTACTTC
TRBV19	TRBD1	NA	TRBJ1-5	CASRQGRGVPQHF	TGTGCCAGTAGACAGGGGCGGGGTGTGCCCCAGCATTTT
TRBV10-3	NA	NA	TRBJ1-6	CAIRYSYSNSPLHF	TGTGCCATTCGCTACAGCTACTCTAATTCACCCCTCCACTTT
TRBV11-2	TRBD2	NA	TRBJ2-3	CASSQSSGGFTDTQYF	TGTGCCAGCAGCCAGAGTAGCGGGGGCTTCACAGATACGCAGTATTTT
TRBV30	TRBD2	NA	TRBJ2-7	CAWTSGLSSYEQYF	TGTGCCTGGACTAGCGGGTTGAGCTCCTACGAGCAGTACTTC
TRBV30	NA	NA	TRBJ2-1	CAWSVRRRANEQFF	TGTGCCTGGAGTGTAAGGCGGAGGGCCAATGAGCAGTTCTTC
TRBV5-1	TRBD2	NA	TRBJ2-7	CASSATSGRGEQYF	TGCGCCAGCAGCGCGACTAGCGGGAGGGGCGAGCAGTACTTC
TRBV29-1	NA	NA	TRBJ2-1	CSVEDLVRSGQFF	TGCAGCGTTGAAGATCTTGTGCGTTCTGGGCAGTTCTTC
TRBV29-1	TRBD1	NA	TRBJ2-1	CSVERGRAYNEQFF	TGCAGCGTTGAAAGGGGGCGGGCCTACAATGAGCAGTTCTTC
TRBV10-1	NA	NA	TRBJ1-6	CASSESTGSPLHF	TGCGCCAGCAGTGAGTCGACGGGATCACCCCTCCACTTT
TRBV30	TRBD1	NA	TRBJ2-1	CAWSVPGGEQFF	TGTGCCTGGAGTGTACCAGGGGGTGAGCAGTTCTTC
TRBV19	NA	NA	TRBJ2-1	CASSMGRGDEQFF	TGTGCCAGTAGTATGGGCAGGGGTGATGAGCAGTTCTTC
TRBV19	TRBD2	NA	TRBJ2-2	CASSSRTSGRAGELFF	TGTGCCAGTAGTTCCCGGACTAGCGGGAGGGCCGGGGAGCTGTTTTTT
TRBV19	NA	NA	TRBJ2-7	CASSIGAGRRSYEQYF	TGTGCCAGTAGTATCGGTGCAGGGAGGCGTTCCTACGAGCAGTACTTC
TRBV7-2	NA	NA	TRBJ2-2	CASSRERISDTGELFF	TGTGCCAGCAGCCGAGAGAGGATTTCGGACACCGGGGAGCTGTTTTTT
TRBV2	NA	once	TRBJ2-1	CARRSPDPDEQFF	TGTGCCAGGCGGAGTCCGGATCCGGATGAGCAGTTCTTC
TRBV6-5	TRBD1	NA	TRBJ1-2	CASSYFTGGWDYGYTF	TGTGCCAGCAGTTACTTCACAGGGGGCTGGGACTATGGCTACACCTTC
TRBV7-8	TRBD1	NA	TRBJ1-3	CASSLEWGPGQGLLNTIYF	TGTGCCAGCAGCTTAGAGTGGGGCCCGGGACAGGGTTTATTGAACACCATATATTTT
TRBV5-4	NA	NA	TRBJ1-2	CASSPDVNAAYGYTF	TGTGCCAGCAGCCCCGACGTCAACGCGGCCTATGGCTACACCTTC
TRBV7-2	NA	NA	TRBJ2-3	CASSSYTDTQYF	TGTGCCAGCAGCTCCTACACAGATACGCAGTATTTT
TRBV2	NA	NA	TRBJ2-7	CASSDRRSYEQYF	TGTGCCAGCAGTGACAGGAGGAGCTACGAGCAGTACTTC
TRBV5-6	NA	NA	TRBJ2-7	CASSSRLQAAFYEQYF	TGTGCCAGCAGCTCCCGGTTACAGGCCGCCTTCTACGAGCAGTACTTC
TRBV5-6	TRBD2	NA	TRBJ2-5	CASSATSGGKTQYF	TGTGCCAGCAGCGCCACTAGCGGGGGAAAGACCCAGTACTTC
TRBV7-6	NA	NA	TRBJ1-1	CASIPRGHLNTEAFF	TGTGCCAGCATCCCCAGGGGACATCTGAACACTGAAGCTTTCTTT
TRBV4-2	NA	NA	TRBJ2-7	CASSQDLYEQYF	TGTGCCAGCAGCCAAGACCTTTACGAGCAGTACTTC
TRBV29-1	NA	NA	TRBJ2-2	CSVEQNAGELFF	TGCAGCGTTGAACAGAACGCCGGGGAGCTGTTTTTT
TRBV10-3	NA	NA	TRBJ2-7	CAISEPQGTIYEQYF	TGTGCCATCAGTGAGCCACAGGGAACCATATACGAGCAGTACTTC
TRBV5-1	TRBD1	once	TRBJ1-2	CASSSTGGGHYGYTF	TGCGCCAGCAGCTCAACAGGGGGCGGACACTATGGCTACACCTTC
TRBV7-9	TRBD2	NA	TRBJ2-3	CASSPSRTSGRGDTQYF	TGTGCCAGCAGCCCATCTAGGACTAGCGGGAGGGGGGATACGCAGTATTTT
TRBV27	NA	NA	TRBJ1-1	CASSYMGPNTEAFF	TGTGCCAGCAGTTACATGGGGCCCAACACTGAAGCTTTCTTT
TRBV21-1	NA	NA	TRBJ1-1	CASSNRRTGYNEAFF	TGTGCCAGCAGCAATCGTAGAACAGGGTACAATGAAGCTTTCTTT
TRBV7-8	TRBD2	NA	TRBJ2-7	CASSRGRGEQYF	TGTGCCAGCAGCCGCGGGAGGGGCGAGCAGTACTTC
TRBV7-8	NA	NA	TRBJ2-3	CASSLELSTDTQYF	TGTGCCAGCAGCTTAGAACTCAGCACAGATACGCAGTATTTT
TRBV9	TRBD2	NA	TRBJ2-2	CASSSLGGETTGELFF	TGTGCCAGCAGCTCTCTCGGGGGGGAAACGACCGGGGAGCTGTTTTTT
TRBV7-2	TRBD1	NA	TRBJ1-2	CARQSGGGSNGYTF	TGTGCCAGGCAATCGGGAGGGGGCTCCAATGGCTACACCTTC
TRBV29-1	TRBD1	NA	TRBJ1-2	CSVENAGGWGYGYTF	TGCAGCGTTGAAAACGCAGGGGGCTGGGGCTATGGCTACACCTTC
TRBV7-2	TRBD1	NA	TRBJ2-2	CASRRGRDTGELFF	TGTGCCAGCAGAAGGGGGCGGGACACCGGGGAGCTGTTTTTT
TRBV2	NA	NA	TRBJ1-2	CASTQQGINYGYTF	TGTGCCAGCACTCAACAGGGAATTAACTATGGCTACACCTTC